A selection of T cell receptor beta chains follows, all from one sample in a study of control samples from healthy donors and cancer patients. The protocol was immunoSEQ multiplex PCR, while the TCRdb copy is restricted to in-frame clones and leaves out a portion. The table records about 180,000 clones, 80% to 95% of them present only once. The sequenced material came from blood. The receptors derive from a woman aged 40 to 50 in good health. The CDR3 runs from the conserved cysteine through the conserved F or W.

>TRBV4-1|TRBJ2-1
CASSHPPGGGAYYNEQFF
>TRBV19|TRBJ1-2
CASSTYTAGGYTF
>TRBV27|TRBJ2-7
CASSLVAGGPHEQYF
>TRBV24-1|TRBJ1-2
CATKEKTGYTF
>TRBV7-9|TRBJ1-2
CASSTPGGFGYTF
>TRBV18|TRBJ1-2
CASSPAENYGYTF
>TRBV5-6|TRBJ1-2
CASSSTAGQGTNYGYTF
>TRBV6-5|TRBJ2-7
CATTEGGGYEQYF
>TRBV4-2|TRBJ1-1
CASSQDPPGDMWRNTEAFF
>TRBV15|TRBJ2-3
CATSRVPRGGESDTQYF
>TRBV5-1|TRBJ1-2
CASSLGGLGTYGYTF
>TRBV3-1/TRBV3-2|TRBJ1-2
CASSVQGARYGYTF
>TRBV5-1|TRBJ1-3
CASSGGQGPGNTIYF
>TRBV24-1|TRBJ2-2
CATSHGSGELFF
>TRBV5-6|TRBJ2-2
CASSLTGGTGELFF
>TRBV29-1|TRBJ1-2
CSVASGGYGYTF
>TRBV18|TRBJ1-2
CASSPPENYGYTF
>TRBV4-2|TRBJ2-7
CASSTQIAGGQEQYF
>TRBV19|TRBJ1-2
CASSRTGEGYTF
>TRBV21-1|TRBJ2-2
CATQGDIGNTGELFF
>TRBV14|TRBJ2-5
CASSQDPGAWETQYF
>TRBV21-1|TRBJ1-2
CASSKATGGRDYGYTF
>TRBV6-4|TRBJ2-1
CASIKRGGSYNEQFF
>TRBV10-2|TRBJ1-5
CASSGGSPYSNQPQHF
>TRBV5-1|TRBJ2-5
CASRLDRYQETQYF
>TRBV5-4|TRBJ2-3
CASSPTGGGGWGTQYF
>TRBV6-5|TRBJ1-3
CASSHGNTIYF
>TRBV7-9|TRBJ2-7
CASSPGTSGGNANEQYF
>TRBV27|TRBJ2-7
CASSPQKYRDRVEEQYF
>TRBV5-1|TRBJ2-3
CASSQSGDSSTDTQYF
>TRBV15|TRBJ2-7
CATSRGIGTYEQYF
>TRBV15|TRBJ1-2
CATSRGGTYGYTF
>TRBV12-3/TRBV12-4|TRBJ2-7
CASSAQGGEQYF
>TRBV15|TRBJ1-5
CATSPPWREGWQPQHF
>TRBV4-1|TRBJ2-2
CASSQVDSNTGELFF
>TRBV2|TRBJ1-2
CASPGAYGYTF
>TRBV11-2|TRBJ2-2
CASSLAVYTGELFF
>TRBV2|TRBJ1-5
CASGVSGPQPQHF
>TRBV18|TRBJ1-4
CASSPPSGEAKLFF
>TRBV7-9|TRBJ1-6
CASSLEQYNSPLHF
>TRBV19|TRBJ2-4
CASSPWAGNTAKNIQYF
>TRBV3-1/TRBV3-2|TRBJ1-1
CASSQDWAQAFF
>TRBV24-1|TRBJ2-2
CATSDSRLIGELFF
>TRBV4-1|TRBJ1-2
CASSQAGSPNYGYTF
>TRBV5-3|TRBJ2-5
CAPAASGGATEETQYF
>TRBV5-1|TRBJ2-2
CASSLTGQGNTGELFF
>TRBV18|TRBJ1-4
CASSPGTGNEKLFF
>TRBV19|TRBJ1-2
CASKAEGSGYTF
>TRBV12-3/TRBV12-4|TRBJ2-2
CASSRDPGELFF
>TRBV5-6|TRBJ2-2
CASRRGPNTGELFF
>TRBV18|TRBJ1-1
CASSPSQHRENTEAFF
>TRBV18|TRBJ2-7
CASSPTGAKGYEQYF
>TRBV7-8|TRBJ1-2
CASSPSGRYNYGYTF
>TRBV10-1|TRBJ2-3
CASSGQGDTQYF
>TRBV6-1|TRBJ2-3
CASSEASARGGADTQYF
>TRBV2|TRBJ2-7
CASYRGGEQYF
>TRBV27|TRBJ2-7
CASSPRQGKLSYEQYF
>TRBV18|TRBJ2-3
CASSPGLAGVRGQYF
>TRBV19|TRBJ2-1
CASSIPTSGASYNEQFF